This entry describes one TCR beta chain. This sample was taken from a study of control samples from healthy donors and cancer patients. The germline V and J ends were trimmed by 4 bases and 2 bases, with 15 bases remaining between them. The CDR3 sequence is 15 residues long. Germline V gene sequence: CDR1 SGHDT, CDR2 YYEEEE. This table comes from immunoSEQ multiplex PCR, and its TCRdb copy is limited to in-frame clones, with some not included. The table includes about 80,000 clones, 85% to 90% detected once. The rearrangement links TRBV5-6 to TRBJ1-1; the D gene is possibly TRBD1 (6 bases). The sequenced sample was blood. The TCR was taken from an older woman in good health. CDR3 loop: CASSIRYRDNTEAFF. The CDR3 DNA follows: TGTGCCAGCAGCATCCGATACAGGGATAACACTGAAGCTTTCTTT.